The rows below give T cell receptor beta chains drawn from one sample of a study of cytomegalovirus exposure and HLA in healthy donors. Clones were read by immunoSEQ multiplex PCR, and TCRdb kept only the in-frame ones, dropping some. The table lists under 50,000 clones. The specimen was PBMCs. Every receptor here comes from a male donor in good health and CMV-seronegative. Both conserved end residues are part of each CDR3. The order of the fields is D gene, J gene, V gene, CDR3 protein, CDR3 DNA. A D gene is named only where the DNA matches it firmly.

- TRBJ1-4 TRBV5-1 CASSLAREGAGRMEKLFF TGCGCCAGCAGCTTGGCCCGAGAGGGCGCTGGACGAATGGAAAAACTGTTTTTT
TRBD1 TRBJ1-4 TRBV14 CAGSPRGQINEKLFF TGTGCCGGCAGCCCCCGGGGACAGATTAATGAAAAACTGTTTTTT
TRBD1 TRBJ1-5 TRBV18 CASSRDSDQPQHF TGTGCCAGCTCCCGGGACAGCGATCAGCCCCAGCATTTT
- TRBJ1-6 TRBV4-1 CASSPQAIFGNNSPLHF TGCGCCAGCAGCCCCCAGGCCATTTTCGGCAATAATTCACCCCTCCACTTT
TRBD2 TRBJ2-1 TRBV10-3 CAISEGSGGAYEQFF TGTGCCATCAGTGAGGGTAGCGGGGGGGCTTATGAGCAGTTCTTC
- TRBJ1-5 TRBV18 CASSPWQGNRQPQHF TGTGCCAGCTCACCGTGGCAGGGTAATCGCCAGCCCCAGCATTTT
TRBD1 TRBJ1-2 TRBV5-1 CASSYRTGDGYTF TGCGCCAGCAGCTATCGGACAGGGGATGGCTACACCTTC
TRBD1 TRBJ2-7 TRBV7-6 CASSPRPTGGYEQYF TGTGCCAGCAGCCCCAGACCGACAGGGGGCTACGAGCAGTACTTC
TRBD1 TRBJ2-5 TRBV15 CATSRKGRPGGGETQYF TGTGCCACCAGCAGAAAGGGCCGACCAGGGGGCGGCGAGACCCAGTACTTC
TRBD1 TRBJ2-7 TRBV28 CASSSPPRQGAYEQYF TGTGCCAGCAGTAGCCCACCGAGACAGGGGGCCTACGAGCAGTACTTC
- TRBJ2-7 TRBV11-2 CASSLVGGTRSYEQYF TGTGCCAGCAGCTTAGTGGGGGGAACTCGGTCCTACGAGCAGTACTTC
TRBD1 TRBJ2-7 TRBV11-2 CASSWGTGPYEQYF TGTGCCAGCAGCTGGGGGACAGGGCCCTACGAGCAGTACTTC
TRBD1 TRBJ1-6 TRBV7-3 CASSLSGDREDSPLHF TGTGCCAGCAGTTTATCGGGGGACAGGGAAGACTCACCCCTCCACTTT
- TRBJ1-1 TRBV5-5 CASSRWTADNTEAFF TGTGCCAGCAGCCGCTGGACAGCGGACAACACTGAAGCTTTCTTT
TRBD2 TRBJ2-1 TRBV15 CATSRDYGTSGFNEQFF TGTGCCACCAGCAGAGATTACGGGACTAGCGGGTTCAATGAGCAGTTCTTC
- TRBJ1-1 TRBV10-3 CAISDPGNTTEAFF TGTGCCATCAGTGACCCGGGGAATACCACTGAAGCTTTCTTT
TRBD1 TRBJ1-6 TRBV7-9 CASSVGPGQGFSPLHF TGTGCCAGCAGCGTAGGACCGGGACAGGGTTTTTCACCCCTCCACTTT
TRBD1 TRBJ1-5 TRBV10-2 CASSESRGRFRNQPQHF TGCGCCAGCAGTGAAAGCAGGGGGCGTTTTAGGAATCAGCCCCAGCATTTT
- TRBJ1-2 TRBV2 CASTEPGVFNYGYTF TGTGCCAGCACCGAACCGGGGGTCTTCAACTATGGCTACACCTTC
- TRBJ1-4 TRBV20-1 CSARGDRGLFF TGCAGTGCTAGAGGGGATAGGGGGCTGTTTTTT
TRBD2 TRBJ2-1 TRBV18 CASSPRLADNEQFF TGTGCCAGCTCACCGCGACTAGCGGACAATGAGCAGTTCTTC
TRBD1 TRBJ2-2 TRBV27 CASSTHGTGNGELFF TGTGCCAGCAGTACCCACGGGACAGGGAACGGGGAGCTGTTTTTT
TRBD1 TRBJ1-1 TRBV29-1 CSVVGQTNTEAFF TGCAGCGTTGTGGGACAGACGAACACTGAAGCTTTCTTT
- TRBJ1-2 TRBV7-3 CASSLMRCRGYTF TGTGCCAGCAGCTTAATGAGGTGTCGGGGCTACACCTTC
TRBD1 TRBJ1-6 TRBV10-3 CAIMRGTVNSPLHF TGTGCCATCATGAGGGGGACAGTCAATTCACCCCTCCACTTT
- TRBJ2-1 TRBV6-6 CASSYAGANEQFF TGTGCCAGCAGTTATGCGGGGGCTAATGAGCAGTTCTTC
- TRBJ2-5 TRBV28 CASNAGNQETQYF TGTGCCAGCAACGCAGGGAACCAAGAGACCCAGTACTTC
- TRBJ1-3 TRBV6-1 CASSEQAGSLSGNTIYF TGTGCCAGCAGTGAACAGGCAGGGTCCCTCTCTGGAAACACCATATATTTT
- TRBJ2-5 TRBV20-1 CSARQGETQYF TGCAGTGCTAGACAGGGGGAGACCCAGTACTTC
TRBD2 TRBJ2-4 TRBV4-1 CASSQDYPGGSGGKNIQYF TGCGCCAGCAGCCAAGATTACCCCGGCGGTAGCGGGGGGAAAAACATTCAGTACTTC
TRBD2 TRBJ2-7 TRBV2 CASTGVLAGATYEQYF TGTGCCAGCACCGGGGTCCTAGCGGGGGCCACATACGAGCAGTACTTC